Below, 26 T cell receptor beta chains from the same sample are listed, as sequenced in a study of T cell responses to AZD1222 COVID-19 vaccine. The method was immunoSEQ multiplex PCR; TCRdb's version includes in-frame clones alone and lacks a portion of them. The table has about 120,000 clones, about 90% seen once. This material consisted of peripheral blood, taken on day 0 of AZD1222 vaccination. These receptors originate from an adult in good health.

This chain joins TRBV3-1 (or the pseudogene TRBV3-2) and TRBJ1-1; D is ambiguous. The CDR3 covers 14 residues. Trimming removed 3 bases from V and 0 bases from J, with 8 bases in between. Germline V gene data show CDR1 as LGHDT and CDR2 as YNNKEL (reference sequence). The CDR3 protein is CASSHLVLNTEAFF. The DNA of the CDR3 is TGTGCCAGCAGCCACCTCGTCCTGAACACTGAAGCTTTCTTT.

The chain combines TRBV5-1 with TRBJ1-4; D is possibly TRBD1 (5 bases). This CDR3 spans 14 amino acids. The germline CDR1 and CDR2 sequences are SGHRS and YFSETQ. V lost 5 bases and J 5 bases, leaving 13 bases between the germline ends. The CDR3: CASSWGGTNEKLFF. In DNA, the CDR3 is TGCGCCAGCAGTTGGGGGGGAACCAATGAAAAACTGTTTTTT.

The J gene is TRBJ2-7, the V gene TRBV7-3; 12 nucleotides match TRBD2. Germline V CDR1 and CDR2: SGHTA, FQGTGA. V lost 4 bases, J lost 3 bases, and 4 bases stayed unmatched. The CDR3 consists of 15 residues. This chain's CDR3 is CASSWTSGKSYEQYF. DNA for the CDR3: TGTGCCAGCAGCTGGACTAGCGGGAAGAGCTACGAGCAGTACTTC.

The chain combines TRBV28 with TRBJ2-7; a weak D match, TRBD1 (6 bases). Trimming stripped 7 bases from V and 1 base from J, with 14 bases between. Germline CDR1 MDHEN, CDR2 SYDVKM. The CDR3 consists of 14 residues. The CDR3 loop reads CASKAAGASYEQYF. The CDR3 DNA follows: TGTGCCAGCAAGGCGGCAGGGGCTTCCTACGAGCAGTACTTC.

The genes are TRBV7-8 and TRBJ1-2; 7 bases line up with TRBD1. Germline lookup yields CDR1 SGHVS and CDR2 FQNEAQ. The V segment lost 1 base and the J segment 10 bases; nucleotides outside the gene matches: 15. The CDR3 spans 16 residues. DNA for the CDR3: TGTGCCAGCAGCTTAGTACAACCTCTAACGCAGGGGGACTACACCTTC. Translation: CASSLVQPLTQGDYTF.

The CDR3 sequence: CASTYLPRGEQYF. CDR3 coding DNA: TGTGCCAGCACCTACCTCCCTCGGGGAGAGCAGTACTTC. The V gene is TRBV11-2, the J gene TRBJ2-7; tentative D call: TRBD2 (5 bases). Trimming took off 7 bases at V and 7 bases at J, with 17 bases between the two ends. Germline CDR1 and CDR2: SGHAT and FQNNGV. The CDR3 loop spans 13 amino acids.

This sequence joins TRBV9 and TRBJ2-3; no clear D gene. Trimming stripped 4 bases from V and 1 base from J, with 16 bases between. This CDR3 is 16 amino acids long. From germline, CDR1 is SGDLS and CDR2 YYNGEE. CDR3 protein: CASSRDFVGGTDTQYF. CDR3 coding DNA: TGTGCCAGCAGCAGAGACTTCGTTGGGGGCACAGATACGCAGTATTTT.

CDR3 sequence (DNA): TGTGCCTGGAGTCTCAGGGTCATGAACACTGAAGCTTTCTTT. Protein sequence: CAWSLRVMNTEAFF. V is TRBV30 and J is TRBJ1-1; a possible D gene is TRBD1 (5 bases). Germline V lookup: CDR1 GTSNPN, CDR2 SVGIG (reference sequence). The V gene lost 2 bases and the J gene lost 0 bases, with 10 bases spanning the gap. CDR3 length: 14 amino acids.

A few counts support this clone. This chain uses TRBV3-1 (or the pseudogene TRBV3-2) with TRBJ1-4; D ambiguous. V lost 4 bases, J lost 0 bases, and 6 bases lay in between. From germline, CDR1 is LGHDT and CDR2 YNNKEL (reference sequence). The CDR3 totals 14 residues. The CDR3 protein is CASSRLATNEKLFF. CDR3 nucleotides: TGTGCCAGCAGCCGACTTGCAACTAATGAAAAACTGTTTTTT.

The sample holds one count of this clone. This chain uses TRBV5-1 with TRBJ1-1; 7 nucleotides match TRBD1. Germline values: CDR1 SGHRS, CDR2 YFSETQ. The CDR3 has 15 residues. V lost 0 bases to trimming and J lost 9 bases; unmatched junction nucleotides: 11. The CDR3 coding sequence is TGCGCCAGCAGCTTGGCCCCGACAGGGCCCGCGAAAGCTTTCTTT. Its protein product is CASSLAPTGPAKAFF. Full variable domain (rest looked up from reference TRBV5-1 and TRBJ1-1): KAGVTQTPRYLIKTRGQQVTLSCSPISGHRSVSWYQQTPGQGLQFLFEYFSETQRNKGNFPGRFSGRQFSNSRSEMNVSTLELGDSALYLCASSLAPTGPAKAFFGQGTRLTVV.

The chain is built from TRBV2 and TRBJ1-3; no reliable D call. There are 15 residues in the CDR3. The V end lost 5 bases, the J end lost 2 bases, and 13 bases lay between the germline ends. Germline CDR1 is SNHLY and CDR2 is FYNNEI. The CDR3: CASSPTGFAGNTIYF. CDR3 DNA: TGTGCCAGCAGTCCTACGGGATTTGCTGGAAACACCATATATTTT. Filled out from reference TRBV2 and TRBJ1-3, the complete variable domain reads EPEVTQTPSHQVTQMGQEVILRCVPISNHLYFYWYRQILGQKVEFLVSFYNNEISEKSEIFDDQFSVERPDGSNFTLKIRSTKLEDSAMYFCASSPTGFAGNTIYFGEGSWLTVV.

The chain combines TRBV4-1 with TRBJ2-3; tentatively, D is TRBD2 (7 bases). V lost 7 bases to trimming and J lost 1 base, with 9 bases between them. The CDR3 spans 13 residues. Germline V gives CDR1 MGHRA, CDR2 YSYEKL. The chain's CDR3 is CASKGGGTDTQYF. The CDR3 nucleotides read TGCGCCAGCAAGGGGGGGGGCACAGATACGCAGTATTTT.

In this sample, this clone turned up once. The gene calls are TRBV5-1 and TRBJ1-1; D is ambiguous. Trimming shortened V by 0 bases and J by 4 bases, and 13 bases separated the two germline ends. The germline V gene encodes CDR1 SGHRS and CDR2 YFSETQ. This CDR3 spans 15 amino acids. The DNA for the CDR3 is TGCGCCAGCAGCTTGGGATTCCCTGGGGTCACTGAAGCTTTCTTT. The encoded protein is CASSLGFPGVTEAFF.

The chain is built from TRBV21-1 and TRBJ1-6; TRBD1 is the table's D call and was not checked against the DNA. TRBV21-1 is marked as a pseudogene. This CDR3 has 15 amino acids. CDR3: CASSSPRQGNSPLHF. CDR3 bases: TGTGCCAGCAGCTCCCCCAGACAGGGAAATTCACCCCTCCACTTT.

The chain couples TRBV6-5 to TRBJ2-2, with 9 bases identical to TRBD2. The CDR3 consists of 15 residues. V was pared by 6 bases and J by 7 bases, with 9 bases of the junction left unmatched. Germline values: CDR1 MNHEY, CDR2 SVGAGI. CDR3 region: CASSQGTSLRGELFF. CDR3 nucleotide sequence: TGTGCCAGCAGCCAGGGGACTAGCTTGCGCGGGGAGCTGTTTTTT.

V usage is TRBV7-2 and J usage is TRBJ1-3; unclear D gene. V was cut by 3 bases and J by 0 bases, with 6 bases left in between. Germline V gene data show CDR1 as SGHTA and CDR2 as FQGNSA. The CDR3 runs to 14 residues. The CDR3 nucleotides read TGTGCCAGCAGCTTCGGGGTCTCTGGAAACACCATATATTTT. Protein: CASSFGVSGNTIYF. The variable domain in full, with the rest retrieved from reference TRBV7-2 and TRBJ1-3, is GAGVSQSPSNKVTEKGKDVELRCDPISGHTALYWYRQSLGQGLEFLIYFQGNSAPDKSGLPSDRFSAERTGGSVSTLTIQRTQQEDSAVYLCASSFGVSGNTIYFGEGSWLTVV.

CDR3 protein: CAWRGQVNEKLFF. The CDR3 DNA is TGTGCCTGGAGGGGACAGGTTAATGAAAAACTGTTTTTT. V usage is TRBV30 and J usage is TRBJ1-4, with 8 bases that match TRBD1. There are 13 residues in the CDR3. The germline V gene encodes CDR1 GTSNPN and CDR2 SVGIG (reference sequence). With 3 bases clipped from V and 4 bases from J, the junction kept 1 base outside the gene matches.

J is TRBJ1-5 and V is TRBV30; D perhaps matches TRBD1 (5 bases). Germline V CDR1 and CDR2: GTSNPN, SVGIG (reference sequence). V was clipped by 1 base and J by 5 bases, with 9 bases between them. CDR3 length equals 13 residues. The CDR3 spells CAWSGQGHQPQHF. The CDR3 DNA is TGTGCCTGGAGTGGCCAGGGCCATCAGCCCCAGCATTTT.

V and J are TRBV25-1 and TRBJ2-3; D is unclear. Trimming stripped 8 bases from V and 9 bases from J, with 9 bases between. The CDR3 length is 10 residues. The germline V gene encodes CDR1 MGHDK and CDR2 SYGVNS. CDR3 DNA sequence: TGTGCCAGCTCACGATACACGCAGTATTTT. This translates into CASSRYTQYF.

The V and J genes are TRBV24-1 and TRBJ2-1; 7 bases match TRBD2. Germline V lookup: CDR1 KGHDR, CDR2 SFDVKD. The J segment lost 0 bases and the V segment lost 4 bases, leaving 2 bases of the junction unmatched. The CDR3 runs to 15 residues. The CDR3 nucleotides are TGTGCCACCAGTGAGCGGACTAGCTCCTACAATGAGCAGTTCTTC. Protein sequence: CATSERTSSYNEQFF.

The rearrangement joins TRBV30 to TRBJ1-5; TRBD1 might be the D (5 bases). The CDR3 extends over 17 amino acids. Germline CDR1 is GTSNPN and CDR2 is SVGIG (reference sequence). V was cut by 2 bases and J by 1 base, with 18 bases left in between. CDR3 protein: CAWSPRGHISSNQPQHF. CDR3 sequence (DNA): TGTGCCTGGAGTCCCCGGGGCCATATTTCGAGCAATCAGCCCCAGCATTTT.

This chain links TRBV28 with TRBJ1-4, with a weak D call TRBD1 (6 bases). The germline V gene encodes CDR1 MDHEN and CDR2 SYDVKM. Trimming removed 1 base from V and 6 bases from J, with 12 bases in between. This CDR3 is 15 amino acids long. The CDR3 DNA sequence: TGTGCCAGCAGTTTATCTACCGGGGGCCATGAAAAACTGTTTTTT. Amino acid sequence: CASSLSTGGHEKLFF.

V gene TRBV19 combines with J gene TRBJ2-1; 11 nucleotides agree with TRBD2. V shed 5 bases and J 0 bases; nucleotides not matched to a gene: 15. The CDR3 covers 20 residues. The V gene's germline CDR1 is LNHDA and CDR2 SQIVND (reference sequence). The CDR3 coding sequence is TGTGCCAGTAGTTCACCCCCGGTGACTAGCGGGATGTTCTCCTACAATGAGCAGTTCTTC. It encodes CASSSPPVTSGMFSYNEQFF.

The chain carries TRBV7-2 and TRBJ1-1; D not resolved. Deletions cut 4 bases from V and 7 bases from J, with 10 bases between. The germline CDR1 and CDR2 sequences are SGHTA and FQGNSA. The CDR3 length is 12 residues. CDR3 sequence (DNA): TGTGCCAGCAGCTACATGTGGGGTGAAGCTTTCTTT. Translating gives CASSYMWGEAFF.

The chain has TRBV9 and TRBJ2-2; D gene uncertain. This CDR3 is built from 16 residues. Trimming removed 0 bases at V and 8 bases at J, with 17 bases between. Germline lookup yields CDR1 SGDLS and CDR2 YYNGEE. CDR3 sequence: CASSVVAVAVRGELFF. The CDR3, as DNA: TGTGCCAGCAGCGTAGTCGCGGTGGCGGTCCGGGGGGAGCTGTTTTTT.

The chain employs TRBV28 and TRBJ2-2; D uncertain. CDR1 is MDHEN, CDR2 SYDVKM, per germline. V lost 6 bases to trimming and J lost 0 bases, with 8 bases between them. This CDR3 contains 14 residues. In DNA form, the CDR3 reads TGTGCCAGCAGAAACCATCCGAACACCGGGGAGCTGTTTTTT. It yields the protein CASRNHPNTGELFF. The whole variable domain, filled in from reference TRBV28 and TRBJ2-2, reads DVKVTQSSRYLVKRTGEKVFLECVQDMDHENMFWYRQDPGLGLRLIYFSYDVKMKEKGDIPEGYSVSREKKERFSLILESASTNQTSMYLCASRNHPNTGELFFGEGSRLTVL.